The 31 T cell receptor beta chains below were found in one sample sequenced in a study of cytomegalovirus exposure and HLA in healthy donors. Data came from immunoSEQ multiplex PCR; TCRdb stores just in-frame clones and leaves some out. The data hold some 160,000 clones, with more than 75% observed a single time. The sequencing sample was made of PBMCs. These receptors all come from a man aged 18-30 years in good health and CMV-seronegative.

The genes are TRBV11-2 and TRBJ2-1; D possibly corresponds to TRBD2 (6 bases). The CDR3 runs to 14 residues. Per the germline V gene, CDR1 is SGHAT and CDR2 is FQNNGV. The V end was cut by 5 bases, the J end by 5 bases, with 13 bases between. This chain's CDR3 is CASSQLTSHNEQFF. CDR3 sequence (DNA): TGTGCCAGCAGCCAGTTGACTAGTCACAATGAGCAGTTCTTC.

The rearrangement links TRBV11-3 to TRBJ2-2; D gene uncertain. Germline V gives CDR1 SGHNT, CDR2 YENEEA. The CDR3 has 12 amino acids. V lost 4 bases, J lost 8 bases, and 8 bases lay in between. Written as DNA, the CDR3 is TGTGCCAGCAGCTCACTCCCTGGGGAGCTGTTTTTT. Protein product: CASSSLPGELFF.

This chain connects TRBV6-1 to TRBJ2-7, with 7 bases fitting TRBD1. Looked up from germline, CDR1 is MNHNS and CDR2 is SASEGT. V gave up 7 bases and J gave up 0 bases; unmatched junction bases: 6. This CDR3 spans 14 amino acids. The CDR3 here is CASKGTASSYEQYV. For the CDR3, the DNA is TGTGCCAGCAAGGGGACAGCGAGCTCCTACGAGCAGTACGTC.

This clone was detected a few times. J is TRBJ1-3 and V is TRBV12-5; 7 positions match TRBD1. After removal of 4 bases from V and 0 bases from J, the junction contained 12 bases not matched to a gene. The CDR3 runs to 18 residues. CDR1 and CDR2 from the germline V gene are LGHNT and FRNRAP. CDR3 nucleotide sequence: TGTGCTAGTGGTTCTATCCGGGACAGCGAAAACTCTGGAAACACCATATATTTT. Translation: CASGSIRDSENSGNTIYF.

V usage is TRBV4-1 and J usage is TRBJ1-5; D gene ambiguous. V was trimmed by 0 bases and J by 8 bases, leaving 14 bases between them. This CDR3 comprises 15 residues. Per germline, CDR1 MGHRA and CDR2 YSYEKL. The CDR3 nucleotides are TGCGCCAGCAGCCAAGAGGTCAGGCTGGCTAAGCCCCAGCATTTT. It specifies CASSQEVRLAKPQHF.

This chain connects TRBV27 to TRBJ2-1; D might be TRBD2 (7 bases). Looked up from germline, CDR1 is MNHEY and CDR2 is SMNVEV (reference sequence). Trimming took 7 bases from V and 3 from J, leaving 16 bases between them. The CDR3 is 15 residues long. The CDR3 loop reads CASTVGGGGYNEQFF. CDR3 nucleotide sequence: TGTGCCAGCACCGTGGGGGGCGGGGGCTACAATGAGCAGTTCTTC.

This clone showed up just a few times. This chain uses TRBV9 with TRBJ1-1, with D perhaps TRBD1 (5 bases). CDR1 is SGDLS, CDR2 YYNGEE, per germline. This CDR3 is 12 amino acids long. Trimming left V 5 bases short and J 10 bases short, with 15 bases between. CDR3 DNA: TGTGCCAGCAGTCCCTCATGGGGCAGAGCTTTCTTT. Translating it yields CASSPSWGRAFF.

J is TRBJ1-2 and V is TRBV6-5; 8 nucleotides agree with TRBD1. Trimming cost V 0 bases and J 7 bases; bases outside gene matches: 7. The CDR3 is 15 amino acids. From germline, CDR1 is MNHEY and CDR2 SVGAGI. The CDR3 sequence: CASSYSETGAIGYTF. The CDR3 DNA follows: TGTGCCAGCAGTTACTCGGAGACAGGGGCTATTGGCTACACCTTC.

In this sample, this clone turned up once. The chain has TRBV28 and TRBJ1-2; D gene ambiguous. V lost 5 bases and J 0 bases, leaving 7 bases between the germline ends. Germline V CDR1 and CDR2: MDHEN, SYDVKM. The CDR3 covers 13 residues. CDR3 sequence reads: CASSLSANYGYTF. The CDR3 DNA is TGTGCCAGCAGTCTTTCCGCTAACTATGGCTACACCTTC.

The chain is built from TRBV29-1 and TRBJ1-1, with 9 bases that match TRBD1. V gave up 1 base and J gave up 10 bases; unmatched junction bases: 1. CDR1 is SQVTM and CDR2 is ANQGSEA in the germline V gene. This CDR3 has 11 amino acids. CDR3 in DNA: TGCAGCGTTGAAGGACAGGGGGTAGCTTTCTTT. Its translation is CSVEGQGVAFF. Supplemented by reference TRBV29-1 and TRBJ1-1, the full variable domain reads SAVISQKPSRDICQRGTSLTIQCQVDSQVTMMFWYRQQPGQSLTLIATANQGSEATYESGFVIDKFPISRPNLTFSTLTVSNMSPEDSSIYLCSVEGQGVAFFGQGTRLTVV.

The V and J genes are TRBV6-6 and TRBJ2-2; 8 nucleotides line up with TRBD2. V dropped 3 bases and J dropped 6; count of bases not matched to a gene: 9. This CDR3 is built from 16 residues. Germline assignment: CDR1 MNHNY and CDR2 SVGAGI (reference sequence). CDR3 sequence: CASSYGLAGLAGELFF. In DNA, the CDR3 is TGTGCCAGCAGTTATGGATTAGCGGGATTAGCCGGGGAGCTGTTTTTT.

The rearrangement joins TRBV6-1 to TRBJ1-2; TRBD1 aligns across 9 bases. The CDR3 extends over 15 amino acids. V gave up 4 bases and J gave up 7 bases; unmatched junction bases: 10. The germline CDR1 and CDR2 sequences are MNHNS and SASEGT. CDR3 DNA: TGTGCCAGCAGTGCGACACAGGGGGCAGTGGGTGGCTACACCTTC. Translating gives CASSATQGAVGGYTF.

The chain couples TRBV5-1 to TRBJ1-2; weak D call: TRBD1 (5 bases). CDR1 is SGHRS, CDR2 YFSETQ, per germline. V dropped 0 bases and J dropped 0 bases, with 12 bases sitting between them. The CDR3 totals 16 residues. CDR3 sequence (DNA): TGCGCCAGCAGCTTGGAAGGGGCACGAGCTAACTATGGCTACACCTTC. Protein: CASSLEGARANYGYTF.

This clone is a singleton in its sample. The V and J genes are TRBV4-2 and TRBJ2-3; TRBD2 agrees at 11 bases. CDR1 LGHNA and CDR2 YNFKEQ come from the germline V gene. J lost 3 bases, V lost 1 base, and 3 bases had no gene match. The length of the CDR3 is 16 residues. The CDR3 spells CASSQGSGGGTDTQYF. Here the CDR3 DNA reads TGTGCCAGCAGCCAAGGTAGCGGGGGGGGGACAGATACGCAGTATTTT.

The V gene is TRBV5-1, the J gene TRBJ2-1; TRBD2 matches 10 bases. Germline CDR1 reads SGHRS; CDR2 reads YFSETQ. V gave up 0 bases and J gave up 7 bases; unmatched junction bases: 7. This CDR3 is built from 16 residues. DNA for the CDR3: TGCGCCAGCAGCTTGGCCGGAGCGGGAGGGCATAATGAGCAGTTCTTC. This sequence encodes CASSLAGAGGHNEQFF.

The V call is TRBV6-5, the J call TRBJ1-1, with D uncertain. Germline CDR1 reads MNHEY; CDR2 reads SVGAGI. The V and J ends lost 2 bases and 1 base respectively, with 5 bases between them. The CDR3 sequence is 13 residues long. Written as DNA, the CDR3 is TGTGCCAGCAGTTACGGGCAGAACACTGAAGCTTTCTTT. Residues: CASSYGQNTEAFF.

This chain links TRBV5-1 with TRBJ2-5; possibly TRBD1 for D (6 bases). Trimming removed 4 bases from V and 5 bases from J, with 15 bases in between. The CDR3 totals 14 residues. Germline CDR1 is SGHRS and CDR2 is YFSETQ. CDR3 nucleotide sequence: TGCGCCAGCAGCACGACCCTGAGGGGGGAGACCCAGTACTTC. It encodes CASSTTLRGETQYF.

This chain uses TRBV19 with TRBJ2-1; TRBD2 is a possible D gene (6 bases). The CDR3 is 14 amino acids. Trimming removed 7 bases from V and 2 bases from J, with 12 bases in between. Germline V gene sequence: CDR1 LNHDA, CDR2 SQIVND (reference sequence). CDR3 sequence reads: CASTEGLPYNEQFF. CDR3 sequence (DNA): TGTGCCAGTACGGAGGGCTTGCCCTACAATGAGCAGTTCTTC.

The chain joins TRBV27 to TRBJ2-1; TRBD2 matches 7 bases. Germline CDR1 reads MNHEY; CDR2 reads SMNVEV (reference sequence). The length of the CDR3 is 16 residues. V dropped 5 bases and J dropped 9; count of bases not matched to a gene: 16. Here the CDR3 reads CASSPLLWTSLGEQFF. The CDR3 region has the DNA TGTGCCAGCAGTCCCCTACTTTGGACTAGTCTCGGTGAGCAGTTCTTC.

This sequence joins TRBV5-1 and TRBJ2-5, with 9 bases that match TRBD2. This CDR3 is built from 15 residues. The V gene end was trimmed by 0 bases and the J gene end by 4 bases; junction bases not matched to a gene: 4. Germline V lookup: CDR1 SGHRS, CDR2 YFSETQ. The CDR3 protein is CASSLGAGGSETQYF. CDR3 bases: TGCGCCAGCAGCTTGGGAGCGGGAGGATCAGAGACCCAGTACTTC.

This clone appeared once. The chain joins TRBV5-4 to TRBJ2-2; TRBD1 might be the D (7 bases). The germline CDR1 and CDR2 sequences are SGHNT and YYREEE (reference sequence). V lost 4 bases and J lost 4, with 14 bases in between. The CDR3 is made up of 15 amino acids. Here the CDR3 DNA reads TGTGCCAGCAGCCATGACAGGGAGGTCACCGGGGAGCTGTTTTTT. Translated, it gives CASSHDREVTGELFF.

In DNA, the CDR3 is TGTGCCAGTCTCGGGACAGCCGGCGATGAGCAGTTCTTC. The encoded protein is CASLGTAGDEQFF. The chain joins TRBV28 to TRBJ2-1, with 7 bases matching TRBD1. The germline V gene encodes CDR1 MDHEN and CDR2 SYDVKM. CDR3 length equals 13 residues. V shed 9 bases, J shed 8 bases, and the junction held 10 bases outside the gene matches.

The chain combines TRBV29-1 with TRBJ2-7; D gene uncertain. The CDR3 has 11 amino acids. With 4 bases removed from V and 1 base from J, the gap between germline ends came to 5 bases. Germline values: CDR1 SQVTM, CDR2 ANQGSEA. CDR3 DNA: TGCAGCGTTGTATTGTCCTACGAGCAGTACTTC. It specifies CSVVLSYEQYF.

This clone was counted a single time. This chain uses TRBV6-1 with TRBJ2-1, with 7 positions matching TRBD2. This CDR3 is built from 14 residues. The V and J ends lost 7 bases and 0 bases, in that order; junction bases with no gene match: 3. From germline, CDR1 is MNHNS and CDR2 SASEGT. This CDR3 reads CASTRGSSYNEQFF. CDR3 bases: TGTGCCAGCACTCGCGGGAGCTCCTACAATGAGCAGTTCTTC.

This chain links TRBV27 with TRBJ1-1; TRBD1 aligns across 7 bases. CDR1 is MNHEY, CDR2 SMNVEV, per germline (reference sequence). V shed 4 bases, J shed 5 bases, and the junction held 7 bases outside the gene matches. CDR3 length: 14 amino acids. The CDR3 sequence is CASSSGTAWTEAFF. CDR3 coding DNA: TGTGCCAGCAGTTCAGGGACAGCGTGGACTGAAGCTTTCTTT.

This rearrangement joins TRBV15 to TRBJ2-7; D possibly corresponds to TRBD2 (5 bases). V lost 5 bases to trimming and J lost 4 bases, with 12 bases between them. Germline loops: CDR1 LNHNV, CDR2 YYDKDF (reference sequence). The CDR3 spans 13 residues. CDR3 coding DNA: TGTGCCACCAGCTCCGGGAACGGGTACGAGCAGTACGTC. Residues: CATSSGNGYEQYV.

The chain couples TRBV6-5 to TRBJ1-5; D not resolved. V was trimmed by 4 bases and J by 2 bases, leaving 12 bases between them. The CDR3 spans 15 residues. Per germline, CDR1 MNHEY and CDR2 SVGAGI. As DNA, the CDR3 is TGTGCCAGCAGTTTCTCGGGGAGGGGCAATCAGCCCCAGCATTTT. Its translation: CASSFSGRGNQPQHF.

The V call is TRBV11-1, the J call TRBJ2-1; D remains ambiguous. Between the trimmed V and J ends, which lost 4 bases and 6 bases, there was a span of 16 bases. This CDR3 comprises 15 residues. Germline CDR1 is SGHAT and CDR2 is FQDESV (reference sequence). The CDR3 DNA follows: TGTGCCAGCAGCTCCACCCCAAAGTTAGCCAATGAGCAGTTCTTC. It encodes CASSSTPKLANEQFF.

This chain uses TRBV7-9 with TRBJ2-3; perhaps TRBD1 as D (6 bases). The V gene's germline CDR1 is SEHNR and CDR2 FQNEAQ (reference sequence). CDR3 length: 12 amino acids. V lost 4 bases and J lost 5, with 7 bases in between. Written as DNA, the CDR3 is TGTGCCAGCAGCTCACAGGGAGATACGCAGTATTTT. Residues: CASSSQGDTQYF.

This clone occurred once. The gene calls are TRBV4-3 and TRBJ1-1, with no clear D. The V gene lost 0 bases and the J gene lost 1 base, with 9 bases spanning the gap. The CDR3 sequence is 15 residues long. Germline V gene data show CDR1 as LGHNA and CDR2 as YSLEER. The CDR3 is CASSQEAVKNTEAFF. CDR3 nucleotide sequence: TGCGCCAGCAGCCAAGAGGCAGTCAAGAACACTGAAGCTTTCTTT.

The chain recombines TRBV13 with TRBJ2-3; 12 bases match TRBD2. In germline, CDR1 is PRHDT, CDR2 FYEKMQ (reference sequence). The CDR3 is 17 residues long. Germline trimming cut 4 bases from V and 5 bases from J; bases unmatched to any gene: 10. The chain's CDR3 is CASSSSGGAGGRDTQYF. The CDR3 DNA sequence: TGTGCCAGCAGCTCTAGCGGGGGGGCTGGTGGCAGAGATACGCAGTATTTT.